The entry below gives a single T cell receptor beta chain sequence along with its context. Antigen specificity is unknown. The sample is drawn from a study of shared clonotypes between healthy human individuals. Generated by immunoSEQ multiplex PCR, the TCRdb table keeps only in-frame clones and is missing some. The sample carries around 2.1 million clones, roughly 91% recorded once. Positive CCR7 selection of CD45RO-negative cells yielded the naive CD8 cells, and terminally differentiated effector memory CD45RA+ cells were excluded. General observations from the study: Sampling involved blood alone; tissue repertoires likely differ.

V shed 5 bases and J shed 0 bases, with 12 bases lying between them. The CDR3 totals 15 residues. Germline CDR1 reads MDHEN; CDR2 reads SYDVKM. Sequencing was carried out using naive CD8+ T cells from PBMCs. The rearrangement links TRBV28 to TRBJ2-3; D might be TRBD2 (5 bases). The TCR was taken from a man aged 18 to 29 in good health. Some clones in this sample may be carry-over from other donors' samples. The CDR3 sequence: CASSPWTGSTDTQYF. CDR3 nucleotide sequence: TGTGCCAGCAGTCCTTGGACGGGAAGCACAGATACGCAGTATTTT.